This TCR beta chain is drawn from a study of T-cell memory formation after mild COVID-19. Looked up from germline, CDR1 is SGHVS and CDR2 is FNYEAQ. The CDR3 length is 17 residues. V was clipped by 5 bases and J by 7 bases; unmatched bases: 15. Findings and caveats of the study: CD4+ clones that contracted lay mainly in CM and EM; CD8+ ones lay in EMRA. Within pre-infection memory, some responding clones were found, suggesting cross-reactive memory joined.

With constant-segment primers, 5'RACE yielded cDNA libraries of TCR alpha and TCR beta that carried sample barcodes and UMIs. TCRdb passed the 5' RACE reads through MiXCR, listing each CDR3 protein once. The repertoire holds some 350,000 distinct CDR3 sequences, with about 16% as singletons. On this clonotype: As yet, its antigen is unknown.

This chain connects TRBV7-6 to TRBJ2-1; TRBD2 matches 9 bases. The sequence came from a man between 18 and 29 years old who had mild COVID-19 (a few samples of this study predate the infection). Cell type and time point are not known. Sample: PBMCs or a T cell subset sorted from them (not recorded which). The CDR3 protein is CASSLPTRGGAKNEQFF. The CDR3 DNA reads TGTGCCAGCAGCCTTCCCACTCGCGGGGGGGCGAAGAATGAGCAGTTCTTC.